The source of this TCR beta chain is a study of blood T cell repertoires in COVID-19. The germline CDR1 and CDR2 sequences are SGHTA and FQGTGA. The V and J ends lost 4 bases and 3 bases, in that order; junction bases with no gene match: 4. This CDR3 comprises 16 residues. TCRdb keeps only in-frame clones here, not all; method: immunoSEQ multiplex PCR. Here the sample spans 160,000 or so clones, about 84% being singletons. The sequence was collected from a woman aged 35 to 49 with acute COVID-19. The sequencing sample was made of PBMCs or T cells enriched from blood (not recorded which). The V call is TRBV7-3, the J call TRBJ2-1, with TRBD2 matching 12 bases. In DNA form, the CDR3 reads TGTGCCAGCAGCTCGACTAGCGGGAGTGTCTACAATGAGCAGTTCTTC. This codes for CASSSTSGSVYNEQFF.